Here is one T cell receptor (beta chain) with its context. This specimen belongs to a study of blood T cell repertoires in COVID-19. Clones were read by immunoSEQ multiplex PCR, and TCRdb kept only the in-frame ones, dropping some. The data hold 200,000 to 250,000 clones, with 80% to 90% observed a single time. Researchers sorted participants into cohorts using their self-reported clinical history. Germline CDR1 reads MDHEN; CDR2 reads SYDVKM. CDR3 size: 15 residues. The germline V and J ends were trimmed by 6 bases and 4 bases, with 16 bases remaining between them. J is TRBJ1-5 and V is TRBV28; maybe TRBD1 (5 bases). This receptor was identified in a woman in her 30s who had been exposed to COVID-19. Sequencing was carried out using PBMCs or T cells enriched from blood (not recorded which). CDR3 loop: CASSKDMNLNQPQHF. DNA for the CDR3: TGTGCCAGCAGCAAGGACATGAACCTAAATCAGCCCCAGCATTTT.